The clone carrying this TCR beta chain was picked up many times. The target antigen is unknown. This entry is derived from a study of human T cells and chemical hapten exposure. General study findings and limits: More PT1 expanded TCRs went with higher patch test scores.

The time point is: pre-sensitization, week 0. Treatment noted: therapeutic diphenylcyclopropenone sensitization with weekly scalp DPC. Each patch-test visit's blood sample preceded patch application. J lost 5 bases, V lost 2 bases, and 9 bases had no gene match. Germline assignment: CDR1 KGHSH and CDR2 LQKENI. This CDR3 comprises 19 residues. Separate cDNA molecules received unique molecular identifiers, which the library attached to them. One entry per CDR3 protein results from TCRdb running MiXCR on the RACE reads. The data hold tens of thousands of distinct CDR3 sequences, with 6% to 9.5% observed a single time.

The sequenced sample was whole blood, obtained in connection with sensitization to the hapten diphenylcyclopropenone (DPC). This receptor was taken from a woman between 50 and 59 years old with alopecia areata. Some clones in this sample may be carry-over from other donors' samples. The chain couples TRBV18 to TRBJ2-4, with 16 bases fitting TRBD2. The CDR3 spells CASSPFGTSGRALQNIQYF. DNA of the CDR3: TGTGCCAGCTCACCATTTGGGACTAGCGGGAGGGCCCTCCAAAACATTCAGTACTTC.